The T cell receptor beta chain under discussion was sequenced for a study of blood T cell repertoires in COVID-19. Study-wide background: PBMCs, B-cell-depleted T cells, or T cells provided the cDNA or gDNA that made up the material.

The ends lost 5 bases at V and 4 bases at J; junction bases unmatched: 7. The CDR3 length is 14 residues. Germline V gene data show CDR1 as MDHEN and CDR2 as SYDVKM. Profiling relied on immunoSEQ multiplex PCR, and the TCRdb table lists in-frame clones only, not all of them. The table has roughly 230,000 clones, 82% seen once. The source is a woman older than 75 with acute or convalescent COVID-19. The sequenced sample consisted of peripheral blood. The chain uses TRBV28 and TRBJ1-2; 7 bases line up with TRBD1. For the CDR3, the DNA is TGTGCCAGCAGTCCGGGACAGAAATTCTATGGCTACACCTTC. It specifies CASSPGQKFYGYTF.